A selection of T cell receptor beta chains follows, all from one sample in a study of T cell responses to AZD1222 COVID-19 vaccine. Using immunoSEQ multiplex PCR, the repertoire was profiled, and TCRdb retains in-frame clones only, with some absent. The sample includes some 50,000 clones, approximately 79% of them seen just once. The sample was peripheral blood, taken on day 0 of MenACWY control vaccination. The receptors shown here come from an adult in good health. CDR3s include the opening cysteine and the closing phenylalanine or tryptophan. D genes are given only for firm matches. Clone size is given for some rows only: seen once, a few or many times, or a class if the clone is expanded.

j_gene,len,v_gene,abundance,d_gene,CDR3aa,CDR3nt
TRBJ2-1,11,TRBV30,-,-,CAWRGEAEQFF,TGTGCCTGGAGGGGTGAGGCTGAGCAGTTCTTC
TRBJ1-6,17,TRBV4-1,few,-,CASSFSPVGSYNSPLHF,TGCGCCAGCAGCTTCTCCCCCGTTGGCTCCTATAATTCACCCCTCCACTTT
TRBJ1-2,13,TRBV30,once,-,CAWNGEWQRGYTF,TGTGCCTGGAACGGGGAGTGGCAGCGTGGCTACACCTTC
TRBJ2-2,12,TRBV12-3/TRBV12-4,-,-,CASSTLTGELFF,TGTGCCAGCAGTACATTGACCGGGGAGCTGTTTTTT
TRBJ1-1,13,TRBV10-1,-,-,CASSEVSNTEAFF,TGCGCCAGCAGTGAGGTTTCTAACACTGAAGCTTTCTTT
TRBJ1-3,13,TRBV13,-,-,CASRGRPGNTIYF,TGTGCCAGCCGGGGCCGACCTGGAAACACCATATATTTT
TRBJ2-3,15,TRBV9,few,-,CASSVGGGPADTQYF,TGTGCCAGCAGCGTAGGGGGGGGCCCGGCAGATACGCAGTATTTT
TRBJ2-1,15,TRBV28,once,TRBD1,CASSTTGQGSNEQFF,TGTGCCAGCAGTACTACCGGACAGGGTAGCAATGAGCAGTTCTTC
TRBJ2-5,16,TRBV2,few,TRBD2,CASSEAGGLAEGTQYF,TGTGCCAGCAGTGAAGCCGGCGGGCTAGCGGAGGGGACCCAGTACTTC
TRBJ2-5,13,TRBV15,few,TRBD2,CATSTAGGETQYF,TGTGCCACCAGCACAGCGGGGGGAGAGACCCAGTACTTC
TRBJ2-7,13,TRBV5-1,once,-,CASSADANLEQYF,TGCGCCAGCAGCGCGGACGCAAACCTCGAGCAGTACTTC
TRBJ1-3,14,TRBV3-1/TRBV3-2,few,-,CASSLRSDGNTIYF,TGTGCCAGCAGCCTGAGGTCCGATGGAAACACCATATATTTT
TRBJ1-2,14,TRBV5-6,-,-,CASSLEGMDYGYTF,TGTGCCAGCAGCTTGGAGGGAATGGACTATGGCTACACCTTC
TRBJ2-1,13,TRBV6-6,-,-,CASTGQGSNEQFF,TGTGCCAGCACAGGTCAGGGATCCAATGAGCAGTTCTTC
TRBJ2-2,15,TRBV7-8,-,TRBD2,CASSLRSAGTGELFF,TGTGCCAGCAGCTTAAGGTCAGCGGGAACCGGGGAGCTGTTTTTT
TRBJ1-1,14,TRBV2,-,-,CASSADRLNTEAFF,TGTGCCAGCAGTGCAGACAGACTGAACACTGAAGCTTTCTTT
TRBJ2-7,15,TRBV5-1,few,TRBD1,CASRPGTGVPYEQYF,TGCGCCAGCCGCCCAGGGACAGGGGTTCCCTACGAGCAGTACTTC
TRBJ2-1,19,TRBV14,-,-,CASSQVRQPQRGSYNEQFF,TGTGCCAGCAGCCAAGTCCGTCAGCCCCAAAGGGGCTCCTACAATGAGCAGTTCTTC
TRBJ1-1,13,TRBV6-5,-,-,CASRRVENTEAFF,TGTGCCAGCAGAAGGGTGGAGAACACTGAAGCTTTCTTT
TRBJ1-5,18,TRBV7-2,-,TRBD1,CASSMLTGALKLFEPQHF,TGTGCCAGCAGCATGCTCACAGGGGCCTTAAAGTTGTTTGAGCCCCAGCATTTT
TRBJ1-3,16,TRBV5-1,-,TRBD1,CASSLTATGPGNTIYF,TGCGCCAGCAGCTTGACGGCGACAGGGCCCGGAAACACCATATATTTT
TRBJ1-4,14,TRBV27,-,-,CASTPNGMREKLFF,TGTGCCAGCACCCCTAATGGCATGAGAGAAAAACTGTTTTTT
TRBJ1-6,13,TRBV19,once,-,CASSIKRNSPLHF,TGTGCCAGTAGTATAAAACGTAATTCACCCCTCCACTTT
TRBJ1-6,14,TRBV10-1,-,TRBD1,CASSDSDRNSPLHF,TGCGCCAGCAGTGACTCGGACAGGAATTCACCCCTCCACTTT
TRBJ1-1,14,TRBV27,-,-,CASSLGGLGTEAFF,TGTGCCAGCAGTTTGGGGGGCTTGGGCACTGAAGCTTTCTTT
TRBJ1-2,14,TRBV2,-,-,CASSEAGRGYGYTF,TGTGCCAGCAGTGAAGCGGGACGGGGATATGGCTACACCTTC
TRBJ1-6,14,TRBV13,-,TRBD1,CASSRTGQNSPLHF,TGTGCCAGCAGCCGAACGGGACAGAATTCACCCCTCCACTTT
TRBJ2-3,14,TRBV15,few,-,CATTDGGPTDTQYF,TGTGCCACCACGGACGGGGGGCCAACAGATACGCAGTATTTT
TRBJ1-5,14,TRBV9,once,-,CASSSNREGQPQHF,TGTGCCAGCAGCTCTAACAGGGAGGGTCAGCCCCAGCATTTT
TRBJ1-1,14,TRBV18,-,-,CASSPDSKNTEAFF,TGTGCCAGCTCACCCGACAGCAAGAACACTGAAGCTTTCTTT
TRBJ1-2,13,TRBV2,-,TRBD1,CASSTGGRGGYTF,TGTGCCAGCAGTACAGGGGGCAGAGGAGGCTACACCTTC
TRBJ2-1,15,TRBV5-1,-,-,CASSPGTQSYNEQFF,TGCGCCAGCAGCCCCGGGACGCAATCCTACAATGAGCAGTTCTTC
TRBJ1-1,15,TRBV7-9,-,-,CASSETAAGGTEAFF,TGTGCCAGCAGCGAAACGGCCGCCGGGGGGACTGAAGCTTTCTTT
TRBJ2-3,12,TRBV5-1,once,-,CASAGRADTQYF,TGCGCCAGCGCCGGGAGAGCAGATACGCAGTATTTT
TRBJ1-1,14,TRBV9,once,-,CASSVGTLGTEAFF,TGTGCCAGCAGCGTAGGGACCCTGGGGACTGAAGCTTTCTTT
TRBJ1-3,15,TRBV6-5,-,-,CASRVTLSSGNTIYF,TGTGCCAGCAGGGTAACGCTTAGCTCTGGAAACACCATATATTTT
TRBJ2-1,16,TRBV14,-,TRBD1,CASSRGDRGNYNEQFF,TGTGCCAGCAGCCGAGGGGACAGGGGCAATTACAATGAGCAGTTCTTC
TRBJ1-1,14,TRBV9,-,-,CASSVGPGYTEAFF,TGTGCCAGCAGCGTAGGTCCGGGGTACACTGAAGCTTTCTTT
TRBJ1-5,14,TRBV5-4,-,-,CASSLGGGNQPQHF,TGTGCCAGCAGCTTGGGAGGCGGCAATCAGCCCCAGCATTTT
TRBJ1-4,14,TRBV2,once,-,CASSEAGVEEKLFF,TGTGCCAGCAGTGAAGCAGGGGTAGAGGAAAAACTGTTTTTT
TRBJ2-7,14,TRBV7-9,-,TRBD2,CASSLASGGYEQYF,TGTGCCAGCAGCCTTGCTAGCGGGGGCTACGAGCAGTACTTC
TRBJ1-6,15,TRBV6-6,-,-,CASSYAGDNNSPLHF,TGTGCCAGCAGTTACGCCGGAGACAATAATTCACCCCTCCACTTT
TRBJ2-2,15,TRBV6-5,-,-,CAHVGGLGGTGELFF,TGTGCCCACGTGGGCGGTCTCGGGGGCACCGGGGAGCTGTTTTTT
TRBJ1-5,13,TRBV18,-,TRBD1,CASSPGQDQPQHF,TGTGCCAGCTCACCCGGACAGGATCAGCCCCAGCATTTT
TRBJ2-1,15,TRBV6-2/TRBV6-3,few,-,CASSEDSLSYNEQFF,TGTGCCAGCAGCGAAGACAGTCTGTCCTACAATGAGCAGTTCTTC
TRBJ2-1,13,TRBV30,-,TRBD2,CAWILAGGVEQFF,TGTGCCTGGATTCTAGCGGGAGGCGTTGAGCAGTTCTTC
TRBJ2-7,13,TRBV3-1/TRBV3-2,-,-,CASSRDFIYEQYF,TGTGCCAGCAGCCGGGACTTCATCTACGAGCAGTACTTC
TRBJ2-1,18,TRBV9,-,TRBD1,CASSPYPRGQGRSNEQFF,TGTGCCAGCAGCCCATACCCGAGGGGACAGGGTCGGTCCAATGAGCAGTTCTTC
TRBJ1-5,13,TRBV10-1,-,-,CASSESGHQPQHF,TGCGCCAGCAGTGAGTCCGGACATCAGCCCCAGCATTTT
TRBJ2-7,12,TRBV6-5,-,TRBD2,CASSLGGDYQYF,TGTGCCAGCAGTCTGGGGGGGGACTATCAGTACTTC
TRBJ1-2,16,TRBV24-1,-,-,CATSDFGVTGSYGYTF,TGTGCCACCAGTGATTTCGGGGTGACAGGTAGCTATGGCTACACCTTC
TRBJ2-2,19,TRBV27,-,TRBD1,CASSLTGTGGVLDTGELFF,TGTGCCAGCAGCCTAACCGGGACAGGGGGCGTTTTGGACACCGGGGAGCTGTTTTTT
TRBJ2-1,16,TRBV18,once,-,CASSPPEGPLRNEQFF,TGTGCCAGCTCACCACCGGAGGGCCCCCTTAGAAATGAGCAGTTCTTC
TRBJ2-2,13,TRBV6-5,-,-,CASAPTLTGELFF,TGTGCCAGCGCCCCAACGTTAACAGGGGAGCTGTTTTTT
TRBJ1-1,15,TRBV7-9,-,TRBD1,CASSLMGTGGTEAFF,TGTGCCAGCAGTTTAATGGGGACAGGGGGCACTGAAGCTTTCTTT
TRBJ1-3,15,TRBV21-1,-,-,CASSKVIGTGNTIYF,TGTGCCAGCAGCAAAGTTATAGGGACGGGAAACACCATATATTTT
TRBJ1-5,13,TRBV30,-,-,CAWRSQGGQPQHF,TGTGCCTGGAGAAGTCAGGGAGGCCAGCCCCAGCATTTT
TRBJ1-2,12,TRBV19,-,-,CASSGQVYGYTF,TGTGCCAGTAGCGGACAAGTCTATGGCTACACCTTC
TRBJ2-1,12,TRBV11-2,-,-,CASSLIGDEQFF,TGTGCCAGCAGCCTAATCGGGGACGAGCAGTTCTTC
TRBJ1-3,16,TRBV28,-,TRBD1,CASSTGGTRSGNTIYF,TGTGCCAGCAGTACAGGGGGCACTCGCTCTGGAAACACCATATATTTT